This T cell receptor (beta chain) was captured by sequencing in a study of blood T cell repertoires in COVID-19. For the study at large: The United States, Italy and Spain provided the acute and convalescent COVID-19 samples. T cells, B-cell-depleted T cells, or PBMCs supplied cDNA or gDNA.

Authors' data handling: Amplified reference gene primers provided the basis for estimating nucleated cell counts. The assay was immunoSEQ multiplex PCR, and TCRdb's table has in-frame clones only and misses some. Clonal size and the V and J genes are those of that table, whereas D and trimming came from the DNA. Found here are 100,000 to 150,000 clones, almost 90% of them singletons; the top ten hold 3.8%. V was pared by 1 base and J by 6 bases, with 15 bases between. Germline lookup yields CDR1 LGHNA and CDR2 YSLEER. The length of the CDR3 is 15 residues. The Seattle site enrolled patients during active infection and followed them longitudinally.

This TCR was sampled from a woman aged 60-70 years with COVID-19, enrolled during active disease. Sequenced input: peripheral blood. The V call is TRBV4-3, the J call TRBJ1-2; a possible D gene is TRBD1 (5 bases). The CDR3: CASSQGPAGVDGYTF. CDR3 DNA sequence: TGCGCCAGCAGCCAAGGGCCCGCGGGGGTGGATGGCTACACCTTC.